Below are 12 T cell receptor beta chains sequenced from a single sample in a study of blood T cell repertoires in COVID-19. Profiled with immunoSEQ multiplex PCR; TCRdb holds only in-frame clones, not every one. The sample includes more than 200,000 clones, about 88% seen only once; the top ten take 1.5% to 2%. Sequencing was carried out using PBMCs or T cells enriched from blood (not recorded which). Every receptor here comes from a woman aged 45-65 years who had recovered from COVID-19.

This chain uses TRBV5-4 with TRBJ1-2, with a possible D match to TRBD1 (6 bases). Germline V gene sequence: CDR1 SGHNT, CDR2 YYREEE (reference sequence). The CDR3 is 15 amino acids. With 4 bases removed from V and 7 bases from J, the gap between germline ends came to 20 bases. This CDR3 reads CASSERTVQHAGYTF. In nucleotides, the CDR3 is TGTGCCAGCAGCGAAAGGACAGTCCAGCATGCTGGCTACACCTTC.

J is TRBJ2-7 and V is TRBV6-1; 7 bases are shared with TRBD2. CDR3 length: 13 residues. Germline CDR1 is MNHNS and CDR2 is SASEGT. The V gene end was trimmed by 3 bases and the J gene end by 6 bases; junction bases not matched to a gene: 5. DNA of the CDR3: TGTGCCAGCAGTGAGGGTTGGGGGGGCGAGCAGTACTTC. Protein: CASSEGWGGEQYF.

The chain has TRBV27 and TRBJ2-7; 7 bases are shared with TRBD1. Germline V gene sequence: CDR1 MNHEY, CDR2 SMNVEV (reference sequence). Unmatched junction bases numbered 2, after V lost 1 base and J lost 2 bases. This CDR3 region has 14 residues. As DNA, the CDR3 is TGTGCCAGCAGTTTATTGACAGGGCCCTACGAGCAGTACTTC. Translated: CASSLLTGPYEQYF.

The J gene is TRBJ2-2, the V gene TRBV7-6, with a possible D match to TRBD2 (5 bases). The length of the CDR3 is 16 residues. Trimming stripped 1 base from V and 2 bases from J, with 11 bases between. CDR1 and CDR2 from the germline V gene are SGHVS and FNYEAQ. The CDR3 region has the DNA TGTGCCAGCAGCTTAGAGCGCCTAGCCAACACCGGGGAGCTGTTTTTT. Its protein is CASSLERLANTGELFF.

V is TRBV5-1 and J is TRBJ2-5; 7 bases map to TRBD1. Germline values: CDR1 SGHRS, CDR2 YFSETQ. The trim removed 4 bases at V and 5 bases at J, leaving 11 bases unmatched. The CDR3 covers 15 residues. This chain's CDR3 is CASSLSPTGLETQYF. CDR3 bases: TGCGCCAGCAGCCTAAGCCCGACAGGGTTGGAGACCCAGTACTTC. Supplemented by reference TRBV5-1 and TRBJ2-5, the full variable domain reads KAGVTQTPRYLIKTRGQQVTLSCSPISGHRSVSWYQQTPGQGLQFLFEYFSETQRNKGNFPGRFSGRQFSNSRSEMNVSTLELGDSALYLCASSLSPTGLETQYFGPGTRLLVL.

This chain connects TRBV2 to TRBJ2-3; no definite D call. The ends were cut back, 5 bases at V and 2 bases at J, with 14 bases in the middle. Germline CDR1 and CDR2: SNHLY and FYNNEI. The CDR3 runs to 15 residues. The CDR3 DNA is TGTGCCAGCAGTTACCTAACCCTTACCACAGATACGCAGTATTTT. The encoded protein is CASSYLTLTTDTQYF.

The rearrangement links TRBV5-4 to TRBJ2-7; possible D gene TRBD1, 6 bases. The CDR3 runs to 15 residues. Trimming stripped 1 base from V and 6 bases from J, with 17 bases between. From germline, CDR1 is SGHNT and CDR2 YYREEE (reference sequence). CDR3 amino acids: CASSLPRTGMREQYF. CDR3 DNA: TGTGCCAGCAGCTTGCCCAGAACAGGGATGCGCGAGCAGTACTTC.

The rearrangement joins TRBV19 to TRBJ1-2; 7 nucleotides align to TRBD1. The CDR3 consists of 13 residues. With 10 bases clipped from V and 4 bases from J, the junction kept 9 bases outside the gene matches. In germline, CDR1 is LNHDA, CDR2 SQIVND (reference sequence). CDR3 DNA: TGTGCCACCCAAAGACAGGGAATCTATGGCTACACCTTC. It yields the protein CATQRQGIYGYTF.

V gene TRBV18 combines with J gene TRBJ2-3, with a tentative D call TRBD1 (6 bases). The CDR3 covers 14 residues. V was clipped by 2 bases and J by 2 bases, with 8 bases between them. CDR1 is KGHSH, CDR2 LQKENI, per germline. In DNA form, the CDR3 reads TGTGCCAGCTCACCAAGACAGGACACAGATACGCAGTATTTT. It codes for CASSPRQDTDTQYF.

This CDR3 is CASSRTSGSQDEQFF. CDR3 DNA: TGTGCCAGCAGCCGGACTAGCGGGAGTCAGGATGAGCAGTTCTTC. The rearrangement links TRBV7-3 to TRBJ2-1, with TRBD2 matching over 13 bases. V shed 5 bases and J 8 bases; nucleotides not matched to a gene: 6. The germline V gene encodes CDR1 SGHTA and CDR2 FQGTGA. The CDR3 is 15 residues long.

This CDR3 is CASSLSGPPNTEAFF. Here the CDR3 DNA reads TGTGCCAGCAGCTTAAGCGGACCGCCGAACACTGAAGCTTTCTTT. This chain uses TRBV7-9 with TRBJ1-1; D gene ambiguous. The germline gives CDR1 SEHNR, CDR2 FQNEAQ (reference sequence). This CDR3 has 15 residues. The V and J ends lost 2 bases and 1 base respectively, with 11 bases between them.

J is TRBJ1-5 and V is TRBV27, with D possibly TRBD1 on 6 matching bases. Germline assignment: CDR1 MNHEY and CDR2 SMNVEV (reference sequence). This CDR3 region has 14 residues. Trimming removed 4 bases at V and 7 bases at J, with 14 bases between. The CDR3 loop reads CASSSKQGYQPQHF. CDR3 DNA sequence: TGTGCCAGCAGTTCAAAACAGGGATACCAGCCCCAGCATTTT.